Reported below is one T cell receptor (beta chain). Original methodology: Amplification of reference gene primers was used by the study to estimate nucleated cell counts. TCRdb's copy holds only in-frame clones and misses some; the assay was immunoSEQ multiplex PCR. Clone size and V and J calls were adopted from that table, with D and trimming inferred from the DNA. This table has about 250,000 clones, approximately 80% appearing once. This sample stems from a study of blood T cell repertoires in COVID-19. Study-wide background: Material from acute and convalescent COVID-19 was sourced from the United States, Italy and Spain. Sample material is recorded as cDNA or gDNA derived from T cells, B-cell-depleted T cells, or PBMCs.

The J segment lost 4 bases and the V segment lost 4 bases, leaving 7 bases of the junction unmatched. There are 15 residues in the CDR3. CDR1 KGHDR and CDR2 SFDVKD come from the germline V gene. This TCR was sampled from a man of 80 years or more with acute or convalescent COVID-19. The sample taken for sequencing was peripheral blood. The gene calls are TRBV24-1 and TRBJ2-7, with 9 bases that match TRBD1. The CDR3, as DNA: TGTGCCACCAGTGAGGGTGGGACAGGGCTATACGAGCAGTACTTC. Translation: CATSEGGTGLYEQYF.